This T cell receptor (beta chain) was recovered during a study of CD4 and CD8 cells across lung adenocarcinoma regions. Turning to this clonotype: One junction end disagrees with the germline gene, perhaps due to a read error.

Using its own MiXCR run on the PCR reads, TCRdb lists one record per CDR3 protein. This sample yields approximately 19,000 distinct CDR3 sequences, of which approximately 49% are seen a single time; over 25% belongs to the top ten. Samples came from patients with localized non-small cell lung adenocarcinoma. This receptor was obtained from a female donor with lung adenocarcinoma. The CD4 and CD8 labels of this study may be unreliable. Source material: CD8+ T cells from the center of a lung tumor.

In nucleotides, the CDR3 is TGCGCCAGCACCTCGATCGGGGTTGGCACTGAAGCTTCCTTT. Protein sequence: CASTSIGVGTEASF. V gene TRBV10-2 combines with J gene TRBJ1-1, with D hard to call. CDR3 size: 14 residues. Germline V CDR1 and CDR2: WSHSY, SAAADI.